This T cell receptor beta chain was identified in a study of spatial heterogeneity in lung cancer. Broader study findings: Tumor mutation count correlated with how many alpha and beta TCRs expanded intratumorally.

Time point indicated: sample taken at primary tumor resection. This clonotype rates as medium-sized (0.01 to 0.1%). Its cognate antigen is unknown. Trimming pared 3 bases from V and 5 bases from J, leaving 9 bases between. CDR1 is MNHEY and CDR2 is SMNVEV in the germline V gene (reference sequence). The CDR3 loop spans 13 amino acids. TCRdb passed the 5' RACE reads through MiXCR, listing each CDR3 protein once. The table lists 20,000 to 25,000 distinct CDR3 sequences, approximately 4.3% of them singletons. This clonotype originated in a male donor with early-stage non-small cell lung cancer. The source material was lung tumor tissue, sampled at surgery. This rearrangement joins TRBV27 to TRBJ2-3; D is unclear. Here the CDR3 reads CASSFDVGDTQYF. CDR3 sequence (DNA): TGTGCCAGCAGTTTCGATGTTGGAGATACGCAGTATTTT.